This T cell receptor (beta chain) was sequenced in a study of CD8+ T cells in alopecia areata. Sample treatment: oral pan-JAK inhibitor, 5-10 mg twice daily. It was cDNA, reverse transcribed from extracted RNA, that served as the sequencing template. Sequencing was performed with immunoSEQ multiplex PCR; in TCRdb, only in-frame clones are kept and a portion is missing. The table lists about 190,000 clones, 64% of them singletons. In germline, CDR1 is SGHRS, CDR2 YFSETQ. CDR3 length: 14 residues. V lost 4 bases to trimming and J lost 2 bases; unmatched junction nucleotides: 2. The source was CD4+ T cells sorted from blood, collected at week 49, from a patient treated with tofacitinib. The source is a human donor with alopecia areata. The V gene is TRBV5-1, the J gene TRBJ2-2; 7 nucleotides align to TRBD1. The CDR3 DNA is TGCGCCAGCAGCAGGGGGCAAAACACCGGGGAGCTGTTTTTT. Translation gives CASSRGQNTGELFF.